These 29 T cell receptor beta chains were sequenced from one sample in a study of blood T cell repertoires in COVID-19. The data were produced by immunoSEQ multiplex PCR, yet TCRdb's version contains in-frame clones alone and is incomplete. This sample has approximately 200,000 clones, with 70% to 90% found just once. Material for sequencing was PBMCs or T cells enriched from blood (not recorded which). The receptors shown here come from a man younger than 45 who had recovered from COVID-19.

The rearrangement uses TRBV7-9 and TRBJ2-7; a weak D match, TRBD1 (5 bases). Trimming shortened V by 5 bases and J by 4 bases, and 24 bases separated the two germline ends. The CDR3 contains 17 residues. CDR1 is SEHNR and CDR2 is FQNEAQ in the germline V gene (reference sequence). The CDR3 loop reads CASSPLTDRKVTYEQYF. The CDR3 DNA is TGTGCCAGCAGCCCGTTGACCGACAGAAAGGTAACTTACGAGCAGTACTTC.

The chain recombines TRBV30 with TRBJ2-2; 9 nucleotides line up with TRBD1. V gave up 4 bases and J gave up 6 bases; unmatched junction bases: 6. The CDR3 extends over 14 amino acids. Germline V gene data show CDR1 as GTSNPN and CDR2 as SVGIG (reference sequence). In nucleotides, the CDR3 is TGTGCCTGGACCACGGGACAGGGATCCGGGGAGCTGTTTTTT. Protein sequence: CAWTTGQGSGELFF.

V gene TRBV5-1 combines with J gene TRBJ1-1, with TRBD1 matching over 8 bases. The V segment lost 4 bases and the J segment 4 bases; nucleotides outside the gene matches: 9. The CDR3 consists of 15 residues. Germline values: CDR1 SGHRS, CDR2 YFSETQ. CDR3 nucleotide sequence: TGCGCCAGCAGCGCAGTACAGGGGGGTGCCACTGAAGCTTTCTTT. This translates into CASSAVQGGATEAFF.

This chain links TRBV28 with TRBJ2-2; 7 bases are a match to TRBD2. The CDR3 contains 15 residues. The germline CDR1 and CDR2 sequences are MDHEN and SYDVKM. V gave up 7 bases and J gave up 7 bases; unmatched junction bases: 12. The chain's CDR3 is CASIVAGVSGGELFF. In nucleotides, the CDR3 is TGTGCCAGCATTGTGGCGGGAGTAAGTGGCGGGGAGCTGTTTTTT.

The gene calls are TRBV15 and TRBJ1-2; TRBD1 matches at 7 bases. J lost 1 base, V lost 9 bases, and 11 bases had no gene match. Germline V gene data show CDR1 as LNHNV and CDR2 as YYDKDF (reference sequence). This CDR3 region has 15 residues. The CDR3 region is CATFSHRTGNYGYTF. DNA for the CDR3: TGTGCCACGTTTAGCCATCGGACAGGTAACTATGGCTACACCTTC. Drawing the rest from reference TRBV15 and TRBJ1-2, the complete variable domain is DAMVIQNPRYQVTQFGKPVTLSCSQTLNHNVMYWYQQKSSQAPKLLFHYYDKDFNNEADTPDNFQSRRPNTSFCFLDIRSPGLGDTAMYLCATFSHRTGNYGYTFGSGTRLTVV.

This chain connects TRBV10-3 to TRBJ2-7, with TRBD1 identical over 10 bases. CDR1 and CDR2 (germline): ENHRY, SYGVKD. This CDR3 has 14 residues. With 6 bases clipped from V and 3 bases from J, the junction kept 5 bases outside the gene matches. Here the CDR3 reads CAIRGTGDIYEQYF. DNA for the CDR3: TGTGCCATCAGGGGGACAGGGGATATCTACGAGCAGTACTTC.

This rearrangement joins TRBV6-5 to TRBJ2-7; TRBD2 matches at 7 bases. The CDR3 has 15 residues. Germline CDR1 reads MNHEY; CDR2 reads SVGAGI. V was pared by 0 bases and J by 2 bases, with 4 bases of the junction left unmatched. The CDR3 DNA sequence: TGTGCCAGCAGTTACTCCGGGACTATCCCCTACGAGCAGTACTTC. This codes for CASSYSGTIPYEQYF.

This clone has just a few counts. The chain uses TRBV3-1 (or the pseudogene TRBV3-2) and TRBJ1-6, with D maybe TRBD1 (5 bases). Germline V lookup: CDR1 LGHDT, CDR2 YNNKEL (reference sequence). Between the trimmed V and J ends, which lost 4 bases and 0 bases, there was a span of 16 bases. The CDR3 is 18 residues long. CDR3 in amino acids: CASSPRAAPRSYNSPLHF. DNA of the CDR3: TGTGCCAGCAGCCCCAGGGCCGCACCACGCTCCTATAATTCACCCCTCCACTTT.

This clone was picked up a small number of times. The chain recombines TRBV10-3 with TRBJ2-7; no reliable D call. This CDR3 has 12 amino acids. Germline CDR1 reads ENHRY; CDR2 reads SYGVKD. The ends were cut back, 7 bases at V and 3 bases at J, with 10 bases in the middle. In nucleotides, the CDR3 is TGTGCCATCACCAATGACAACTACGAGCAGTACTTC. Protein: CAITNDNYEQYF.

The chain carries TRBV7-9 and TRBJ2-1, with no clear D. CDR3 length: 12 amino acids. V lost 5 bases to trimming and J lost 10 bases, with 12 bases between them. The germline V gene encodes CDR1 SEHNR and CDR2 FQNEAQ (reference sequence). The DNA of the CDR3 is TGTGCCAGCAGCCGCCTTGCCAGGGAGCAGTTCTTC. It encodes CASSRLAREQFF.

V gene TRBV7-2 combines with J gene TRBJ2-6, with a possible D match to TRBD2 (6 bases). Germline V gene data show CDR1 as SGHTA and CDR2 as FQGNSA. CDR3 length: 17 residues. Deletions cut 3 bases from V and 3 bases from J, with 15 bases between. The CDR3 reads CASSLSRRGGGANVLTF. In DNA, the CDR3 is TGTGCCAGCAGCTTGTCTCGGAGGGGTGGTGGGGCCAACGTCCTGACTTTC.

CDR3 sequence: CASRLTGEGGEQFF. The CDR3 nucleotides are TGTGCCAGCAGGTTGACAGGGGAGGGTGGTGAGCAGTTCTTC. The chain combines TRBV7-2 with TRBJ2-1; D might be TRBD1 (8 bases). Trimming stripped 6 bases from V and 9 bases from J, with 18 bases between. The CDR3 contains 14 residues. Germline CDR1 and CDR2: SGHTA and FQGNSA.

V usage is TRBV19 and J usage is TRBJ2-3; D is unresolved. The CDR3 contains 13 residues. CDR1 LNHDA and CDR2 SQIVND come from the germline V gene (reference sequence). Deletions cut 6 bases from V and 2 bases from J, with 9 bases between. In DNA form, the CDR3 reads TGTGCCAGTAGGCGAACCGCCACAGATACGCAGTATTTT. Protein product: CASRRTATDTQYF.

Note on this clone: A read error may produce the germline difference seen at one junction end. The chain uses TRBV10-1 and TRBJ2-5, with D uncertain. The CDR3 runs 14 residues. The V gene's germline CDR1 is WNHNN and CDR2 SYGVQD (reference sequence). As DNA, the CDR3 is TGCGCCAGCAGTGATCAAACCTACCAAGAAACCCAGTACTTC. It encodes CASSDQTYQETQYF.

The chain combines TRBV3-1 (or the pseudogene TRBV3-2) with TRBJ2-7; the match to TRBD1 covers 8 bases. Germline values: CDR1 LGHDT, CDR2 YNNKEL (reference sequence). After removal of 1 base from V and 2 bases from J, the junction contained 4 bases not matched to a gene. The CDR3 is made up of 15 amino acids. Written as DNA, the CDR3 is TGTGCCAGCAGCCAAGTATTGGACAGGGCCTACGAGCAGTACTTC. This encodes CASSQVLDRAYEQYF.

A few counts support this clone. This chain links TRBV27 with TRBJ2-2; tentatively, D is TRBD1 (5 bases). The CDR3 is made up of 13 amino acids. Looked up from germline, CDR1 is MNHEY and CDR2 is SMNVEV (reference sequence). Deletions cut 2 bases from V and 4 bases from J, with 5 bases between. The CDR3 coding sequence is TGTGCCAGCAGTTTAGGGGCCACCGGGGAGCTGTTTTTT. This gives the protein CASSLGATGELFF.

This clone was observed a single time. This chain links TRBV24-1 with TRBJ2-3; tentatively, D is TRBD2 (6 bases). Germline CDR1 is KGHDR and CDR2 is SFDVKD. This CDR3 spans 16 amino acids. Trimming left V 5 bases short and J 3 bases short, with 17 bases between. The DNA of the CDR3 is TGTGCCACCAGTGTCCCTTCCAACCTAGCGACAGATACGCAGTATTTT. Translated, it gives CATSVPSNLATDTQYF.

The genes are TRBV6-5 and TRBJ1-2, with 8 bases aligning to TRBD1. CDR1 and CDR2 from the germline V gene are MNHEY and SVGAGI. CDR3 length equals 15 residues. The V gene end was trimmed by 0 bases and the J gene end by 5 bases; junction bases not matched to a gene: 5. This CDR3 is CASSYSGRGPYGYTF. The DNA for the CDR3 is TGTGCCAGCAGTTACTCGGGCAGGGGGCCTTATGGCTACACCTTC.

The rearrangement links TRBV28 to TRBJ2-7; weak D call: TRBD1 (5 bases). Germline CDR1 MDHEN, CDR2 SYDVKM. The CDR3 is 14 residues long. The V and J ends lost 7 bases and 1 base respectively, with 14 bases between them. The CDR3 region is CASTEPGWSYEQYF. The CDR3 bases are TGTGCCAGCACAGAGCCAGGGTGGTCCTACGAGCAGTACTTC.

The rearrangement links TRBV4-2 to TRBJ2-2, with 9 bases that match TRBD1. Germline V gene data show CDR1 as LGHNA and CDR2 as YNFKEQ. V was clipped by 3 bases and J by 4 bases; unmatched bases: 3. The CDR3 has 15 amino acids. CDR3 nucleotides: TGTGCCAGCAGCCACAAGGACAGGGGCACCGGGGAGCTGTTTTTT. This gives the protein CASSHKDRGTGELFF.

The J gene is TRBJ2-3, the V gene TRBV11-2; 14 bases line up with TRBD2. The CDR3 length is 19 residues. The germline CDR1 and CDR2 sequences are SGHAT and FQNNGV. The V gene end was trimmed by 5 bases and the J gene end by 2 bases; junction bases not matched to a gene: 12. CDR3 protein: CASSGGGLAGVFHTDTQYF. The CDR3 region has the DNA TGTGCCAGCAGCGGGGGGGGACTAGCGGGAGTTTTCCACACAGATACGCAGTATTTT.

As for this clone: One junction end does not reproduce the germline sequence, and a read error may be involved. The chain has TRBV13 and TRBJ2-7; 14 positions agree with TRBD2. Germline CDR1 is PRHDT and CDR2 is FYEKMQ (reference sequence). This CDR3 comprises 16 residues. CDR3 residues: CASSIGTSGGLSGQYF. CDR3 sequence (DNA): TGTGCCAGCAGCATAGGGACTAGCGGGGGACTGTCGGGGCAGTACTTC.

The sample holds one count of this clone. The chain combines TRBV20-1 with TRBJ2-7, with D maybe TRBD2 (7 bases). Germline CDR1 and CDR2: DFQATT and SNEGSKA (reference sequence). CDR3 length: 13 residues. Trimming took 3 bases from V and 2 from J, leaving 11 bases between them. The CDR3 spells CSASRGGTYEQYF. The DNA of the CDR3 is TGCAGTGCTAGTAGGGGGGGGACCTACGAGCAGTACTTC.

J is TRBJ1-5 and V is TRBV6-5, with TRBD1 matching over 8 bases. The CDR3 length is 14 residues. Per germline, CDR1 MNHEY and CDR2 SVGAGI. Trimming at V came to 4 bases and at J to 4 bases, leaving 3 bases not matched to a gene. For the CDR3, the DNA is TGTGCCAGCAGTTCCACAGGGGGTAATCAGCCCCAGCATTTT. It encodes CASSSTGGNQPQHF.

The V and J genes are TRBV6-5 and TRBJ2-1; 7 bases match TRBD2. In germline, CDR1 is MNHEY, CDR2 SVGAGI. Losses at the gene ends were 6 bases for V and 10 bases for J; bases not matched to a gene: 9. CDR3 size: 13 residues. The DNA for the CDR3 is TGTGCCAGCAGCGGTGGACTAGAGGGCGAGCAGTTCTTC. Protein sequence: CASSGGLEGEQFF.

V is TRBV7-2 and J is TRBJ2-7, with 7 bases matching TRBD1. The V segment lost 3 bases and the J segment 9 bases; nucleotides outside the gene matches: 5. This CDR3 has 12 residues. CDR1 and CDR2 from the germline V gene are SGHTA and FQGNSA. DNA for the CDR3: TGTGCCAGCAGCTTGGACAGGTCGGGGCAGTACTTC. Amino acids: CASSLDRSGQYF.

This rearrangement joins TRBV5-1 to TRBJ2-7; D perhaps matches TRBD2 (5 bases). The germline V gene has CDR1 SGHRS and CDR2 YFSETQ. Trimming removed 4 bases at V and 3 bases at J, with 17 bases between. The CDR3 spans 15 residues. The CDR3 spells CASSQDRGNDYEQYF. Written as DNA, the CDR3 is TGCGCCAGCAGCCAAGACCGGGGAAACGACTACGAGCAGTACTTC.

The chain is built from TRBV19 and TRBJ1-1; tentative D call: TRBD1 (6 bases). V shed 5 bases and J shed 3 bases, with 16 bases lying between them. Germline V gene lookup returns CDR1 LNHDA and CDR2 SQIVND (reference sequence). The length of the CDR3 is 15 residues. CDR3 region: CASSSQPGQHTEAFF. The CDR3 nucleotides read TGTGCCAGTAGTTCCCAACCCGGACAGCACACTGAAGCTTTCTTT.

The chain employs TRBV12-3 or TRBV12-4 and TRBJ2-5, with unresolved D. The CDR3 covers 13 residues. Trimming took off 1 base at V and 2 bases at J, with 5 bases between the two ends. CDR3 amino acids: CASSLGRQETQYF. DNA of the CDR3: TGTGCCAGCAGTTTAGGCAGACAAGAGACCCAGTACTTC.